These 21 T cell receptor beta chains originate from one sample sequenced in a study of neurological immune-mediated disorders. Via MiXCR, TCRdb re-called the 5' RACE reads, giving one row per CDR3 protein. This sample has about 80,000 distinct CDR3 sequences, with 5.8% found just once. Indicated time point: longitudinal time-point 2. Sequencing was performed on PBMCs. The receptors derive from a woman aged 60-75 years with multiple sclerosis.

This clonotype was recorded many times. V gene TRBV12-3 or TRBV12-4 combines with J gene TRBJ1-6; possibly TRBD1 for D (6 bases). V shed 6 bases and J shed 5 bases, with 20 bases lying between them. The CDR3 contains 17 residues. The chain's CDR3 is CASRGPGGSLNNSPLHF. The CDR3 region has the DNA TGTGCCAGCAGGGGTCCCGGGGGCTCCTTGAATAATTCACCCCTCCACTTT.

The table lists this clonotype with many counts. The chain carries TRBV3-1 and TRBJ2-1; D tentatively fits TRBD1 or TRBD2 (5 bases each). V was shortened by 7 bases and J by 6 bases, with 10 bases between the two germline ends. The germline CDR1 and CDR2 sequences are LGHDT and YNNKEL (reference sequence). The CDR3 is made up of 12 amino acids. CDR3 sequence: CASTSGSNEQFF. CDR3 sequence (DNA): TGTGCCAGCACCTCAGGGAGCAATGAGCAGTTCTTC.

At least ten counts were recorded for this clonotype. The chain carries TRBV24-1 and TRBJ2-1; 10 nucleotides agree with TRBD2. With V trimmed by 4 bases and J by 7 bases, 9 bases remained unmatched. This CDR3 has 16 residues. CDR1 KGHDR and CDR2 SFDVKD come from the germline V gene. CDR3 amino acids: CATSEGAGGPGNEQFF. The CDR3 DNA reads TGTGCCACCAGTGAAGGAGCGGGGGGGCCCGGGAATGAGCAGTTCTTC.

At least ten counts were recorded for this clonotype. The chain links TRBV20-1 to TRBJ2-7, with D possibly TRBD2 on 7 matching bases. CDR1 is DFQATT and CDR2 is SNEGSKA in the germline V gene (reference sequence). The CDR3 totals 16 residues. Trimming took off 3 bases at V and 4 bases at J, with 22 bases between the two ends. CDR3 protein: CSARGLGGAKRYEQYF. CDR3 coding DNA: TGCAGTGCTAGGGGGTTGGGGGGGGCCAAAAGATACGAGCAGTACTTC.

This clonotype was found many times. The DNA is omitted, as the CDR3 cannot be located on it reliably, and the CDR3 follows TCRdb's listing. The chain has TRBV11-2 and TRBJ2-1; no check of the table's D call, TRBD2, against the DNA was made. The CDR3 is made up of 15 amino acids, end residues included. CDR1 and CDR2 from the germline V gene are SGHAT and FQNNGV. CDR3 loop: CASLRTRDFGNEQFF.

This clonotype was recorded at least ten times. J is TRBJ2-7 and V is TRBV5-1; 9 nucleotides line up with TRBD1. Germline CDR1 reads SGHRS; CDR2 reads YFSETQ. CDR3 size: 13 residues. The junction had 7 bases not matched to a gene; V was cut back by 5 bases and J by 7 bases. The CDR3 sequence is CASRTGTGWEQYF. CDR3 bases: TGCGCCAGCAGGACCGGGACAGGGTGGGAGCAGTACTTC.

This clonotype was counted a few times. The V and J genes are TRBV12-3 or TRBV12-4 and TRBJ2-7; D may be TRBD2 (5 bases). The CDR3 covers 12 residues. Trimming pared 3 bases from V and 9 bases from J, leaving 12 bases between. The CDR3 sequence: CASSFSRGGQYF. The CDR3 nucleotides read TGTGCCAGCAGTTTTTCACGGGGTGGGCAGTACTTC.

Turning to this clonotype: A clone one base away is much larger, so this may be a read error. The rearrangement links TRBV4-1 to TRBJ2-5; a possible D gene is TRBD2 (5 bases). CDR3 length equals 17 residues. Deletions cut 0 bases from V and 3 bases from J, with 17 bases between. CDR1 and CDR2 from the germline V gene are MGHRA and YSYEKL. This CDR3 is CASSQDRRYGREETQYF. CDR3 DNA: TGCGCCAGCAGCCAAGATCGGAGGTATGGGAGAGAAGAGACCCAGTACTTC.

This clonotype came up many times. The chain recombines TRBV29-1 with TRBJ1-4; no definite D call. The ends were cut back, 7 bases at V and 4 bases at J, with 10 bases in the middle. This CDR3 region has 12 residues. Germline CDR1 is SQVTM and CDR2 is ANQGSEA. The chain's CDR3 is CSAGSFNEKLFF. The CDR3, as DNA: TGCAGCGCTGGGAGCTTTAATGAAAAACTGTTTTTT.

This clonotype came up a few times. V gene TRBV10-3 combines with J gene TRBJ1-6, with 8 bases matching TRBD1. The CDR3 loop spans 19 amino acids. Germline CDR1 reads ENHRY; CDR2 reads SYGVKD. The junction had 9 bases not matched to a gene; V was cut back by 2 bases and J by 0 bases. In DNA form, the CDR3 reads TGTGCCATCAGTGAGAGAGAGACAGGGGAGAGCTCCTATAATTCACCCCTCCACTTT. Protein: CAISERETGESSYNSPLHF.

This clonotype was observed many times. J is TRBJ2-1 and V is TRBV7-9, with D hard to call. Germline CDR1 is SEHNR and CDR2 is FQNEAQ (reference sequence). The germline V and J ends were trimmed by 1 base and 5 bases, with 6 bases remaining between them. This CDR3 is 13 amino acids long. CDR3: CASSLESHNEQFF. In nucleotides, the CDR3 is TGTGCCAGCAGCTTAGAATCCCACAATGAGCAGTTCTTC.

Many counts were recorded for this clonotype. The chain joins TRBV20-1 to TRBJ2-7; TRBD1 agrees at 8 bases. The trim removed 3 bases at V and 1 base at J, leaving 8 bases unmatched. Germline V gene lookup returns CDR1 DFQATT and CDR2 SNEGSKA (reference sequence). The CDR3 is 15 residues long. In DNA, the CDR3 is TGCAGTGCTAGTCCATGGACAGGGAGTTCCTACGAGCAGTACTTC. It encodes CSASPWTGSSYEQYF.

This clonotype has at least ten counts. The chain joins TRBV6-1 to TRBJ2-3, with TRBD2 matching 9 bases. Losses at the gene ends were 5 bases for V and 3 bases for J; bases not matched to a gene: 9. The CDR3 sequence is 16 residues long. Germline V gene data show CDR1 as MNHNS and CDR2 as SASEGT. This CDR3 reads CASSRRLAENTDTQYF. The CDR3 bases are TGTGCCAGCAGTCGTAGACTAGCGGAGAATACAGATACGCAGTATTTT.

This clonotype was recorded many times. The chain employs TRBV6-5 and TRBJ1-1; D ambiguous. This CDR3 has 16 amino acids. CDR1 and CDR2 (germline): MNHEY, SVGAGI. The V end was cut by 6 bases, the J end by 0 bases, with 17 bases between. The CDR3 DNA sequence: TGTGCCAGCAGACGTAAACCGGACCCCATGAACACTGAAGCTTTCTTT. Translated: CASRRKPDPMNTEAFF.

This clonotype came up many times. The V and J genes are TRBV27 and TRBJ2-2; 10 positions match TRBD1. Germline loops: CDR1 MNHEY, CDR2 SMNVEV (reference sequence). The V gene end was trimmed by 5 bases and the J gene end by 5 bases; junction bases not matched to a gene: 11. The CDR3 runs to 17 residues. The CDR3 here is CASSPAPGQGRTGELFF. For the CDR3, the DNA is TGTGCCAGCAGTCCGGCCCCGGGACAGGGGCGGACCGGGGAGCTGTTTTTT.

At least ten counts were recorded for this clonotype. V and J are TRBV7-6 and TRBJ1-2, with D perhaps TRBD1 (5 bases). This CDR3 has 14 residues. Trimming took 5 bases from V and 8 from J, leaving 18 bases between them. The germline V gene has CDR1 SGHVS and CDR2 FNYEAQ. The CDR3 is CASSLNSGRAGYTF. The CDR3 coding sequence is TGTGCCAGCAGCCTTAACTCAGGGAGGGCAGGCTACACCTTC.

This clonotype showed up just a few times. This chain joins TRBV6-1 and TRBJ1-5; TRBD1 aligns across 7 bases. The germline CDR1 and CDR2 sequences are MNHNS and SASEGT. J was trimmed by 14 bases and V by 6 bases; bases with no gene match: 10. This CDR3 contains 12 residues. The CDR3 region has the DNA TGTGCCAGCAGAACGACAGGGAGCGGGGAGCATTTT. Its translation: CASRTTGSGEHF.

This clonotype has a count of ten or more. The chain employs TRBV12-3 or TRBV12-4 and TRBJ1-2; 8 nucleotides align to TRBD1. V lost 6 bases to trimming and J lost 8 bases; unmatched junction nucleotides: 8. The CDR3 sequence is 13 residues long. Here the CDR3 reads CASSLYRGTGYTF. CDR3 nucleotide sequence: TGTGCCAGCAGCCTTTACAGGGGGACGGGCTACACCTTC.

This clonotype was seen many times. In DNA, the CDR3 is TGTGCCAGCAGCTTAGACCTGGGGGCCTACATTCAGTACTTC. Translation: CASSLDLGAYIQYF. This chain links TRBV11-2 with TRBJ2-4, with D maybe TRBD1 (6 bases). Germline-derived CDR1 and CDR2 are SGHAT and FQNNGV. CDR3 size: 14 residues. Deletions cut 0 bases from V and 8 bases from J, with 11 bases between.

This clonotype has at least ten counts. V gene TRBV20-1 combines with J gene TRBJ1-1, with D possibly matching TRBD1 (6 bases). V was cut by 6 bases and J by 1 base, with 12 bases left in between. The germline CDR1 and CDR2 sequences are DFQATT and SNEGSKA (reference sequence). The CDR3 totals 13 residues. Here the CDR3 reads CSAPQGTNTEAFF. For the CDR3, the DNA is TGCAGTGCCCCACAGGGCACGAACACTGAAGCTTTCTTT.

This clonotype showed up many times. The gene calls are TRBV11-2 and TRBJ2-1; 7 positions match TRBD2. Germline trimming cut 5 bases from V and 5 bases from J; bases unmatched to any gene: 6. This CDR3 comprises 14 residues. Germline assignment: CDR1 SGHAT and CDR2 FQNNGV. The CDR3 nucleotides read TGTGCCAGCAGCAGCTCGCGGGGGAACAATGAGCAGTTCTTC. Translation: CASSSSRGNNEQFF.